The clone carrying this TCR beta chain has just a few counts. Its antigen is currently unknown. The sample originates from a study of blood T cells in healthy people across ages. Study findings and constraints: From one million sequenced T cells, diversity estimates were lower bounds. Long-lived and aged donors differed, with more naive CD4+ cells and higher diversity in the long-lived.

The use of a sample-barcoded 5' primer and a J-beta primer mix characterized a second PCR of roughly 6 to 11 cycles. With 12 random nucleotides, a template-switch adaptor tagged each individual cDNA molecule. One entry per CDR3 protein, called by TCRdb with MiXCR from the 5' RACE reads. The repertoire holds hundreds of thousands of distinct CDR3 sequences, with less than 25% as singletons. These data were also filed under a second study, of T cells of mothers and their children. That investigation notes: A slight, non-significant increase in overlap was found for related mother-child pairs relative to unrelated pairs.

This sequence originates from a boy aged 5-17 years in good health. Input material: blood.

This CDR3 is CSARDVRGGQPQHF. CDR3 DNA sequence: TGCAGTGCTAGAGACGTAAGGGGCGGTCAGCCCCAGCATTTT. The chain is built from TRBV20-1 and TRBJ1-5, with a weak D call TRBD1 (5 bases). The CDR3 is 14 amino acids. V gave up 0 bases and J gave up 6 bases, with 12 bases separating them. The germline gives CDR1 DFQATT, CDR2 SNEGSKA (reference sequence).